These 14 T cell receptor beta chains were all obtained from the same sample, sequenced in a study of cytomegalovirus exposure and HLA in healthy donors (dated 2017 in TCRdb). The library was generated by the immunoSEQ multiplex PCR assay. The multiplex PCR relied on a mix of 60 forward primers for TCR Vbeta segments and 13 reverse primers for TCR Jbeta segments. Imported from immuneACCESS, the table was reduced by TCRdb to in-frame sequences with V and J called. These copies leave out some clones; in studies compared against another copy, an unresolved V gene accounts for under half, and the cause of the remainder is not known. Here the sample has over 150,000 clones; about 69% occur a single time. The ten top clones hold more than 4% of the sample. The specimen was PBMCs. These receptor sequences come from a man aged 25 to 45 in good health and CMV-seropositive.

This clone is a singleton in its sample. The chain combines TRBV4-3 with TRBJ2-1; 9 positions match TRBD2. The germline CDR1 and CDR2 sequences are LGHNA and YSLEER. The CDR3 is made up of 16 amino acids. J was trimmed by 7 bases and V by 0 bases; bases with no gene match: 7. The CDR3 DNA is TGCGCCAGCAGCCAAGAATTGCGGGGGGGCCAGAATGAGCAGTTCTTC. Translation gives CASSQELRGGQNEQFF.

This clone was seen a handful of times. The chain has TRBV5-4 and TRBJ1-6, with a tentative D call TRBD1 (5 bases). The CDR3 covers 14 residues. Germline CDR1 and CDR2: SGHNT and YYREEE (reference sequence). With 4 bases removed from V and 6 bases from J, the gap between germline ends came to 11 bases. The DNA of the CDR3 is TGTGCCAGCAGCGCCGGGGGAATTAATTCACCCCTCCACTTT. Protein product: CASSAGGINSPLHF. The full variable domain, completed using reference TRBV5-4 and TRBJ1-6, is ETGVTQSPTHLIKTRGQQVTLRCSSQSGHNTVSWYQQALGQGPQFIFQYYREEENGRGNFPPRFSGLQFPNYSSELNVNALELDDSALYLCASSAGGINSPLHFGNGTRLTVT.

The chain combines TRBV7-3 with TRBJ1-2; a possible D gene is TRBD1 (6 bases). Trimming cost V 5 bases and J 2 bases, with 12 bases left between them. The CDR3 is 14 amino acids. Germline V gene data show CDR1 as SGHTA and CDR2 as FQGTGA. The CDR3 DNA sequence: TGTGCCAGCAGCCCTGGACAGATAAACTATGGCTACACCTTC. Its translation is CASSPGQINYGYTF.

The chain links TRBV6-5 to TRBJ1-1, with a possible D match to TRBD1 (6 bases). CDR3 size: 15 residues. Trimming took 0 bases from V and 5 from J, leaving 13 bases between them. Germline CDR1 is MNHEY and CDR2 is SVGAGI. The CDR3 coding sequence is TGTGCCAGCAGTTACTCCTTACAGGGAAGGACTGAAGCTTTCTTT. The encoded protein is CASSYSLQGRTEAFF.

The rearrangement links TRBV6-5 to TRBJ2-7, with 9 nucleotides matching TRBD2. Trimming at V came to 6 bases and at J to 3 bases, leaving 3 bases not matched to a gene. The CDR3 covers 13 residues. Germline V gives CDR1 MNHEY, CDR2 SVGAGI. In nucleotides, the CDR3 is TGTGCCAGCAGGAGACTAGCGGACTACGAGCAGTACTTC. The encoded protein is CASRRLADYEQYF.

The rearrangement joins TRBV30 to TRBJ1-5; D call uncertain. This CDR3 comprises 12 residues. The V gene's germline CDR1 is GTSNPN and CDR2 SVGIG (reference sequence). V was shortened by 8 bases and J by 2 bases, with 10 bases between the two germline ends. As DNA, the CDR3 is TGTGCCGGCTCGATGGGCAATCAGCCCCAGCATTTT. This codes for CAGSMGNQPQHF.

The genes are TRBV18 and TRBJ2-7; D perhaps matches TRBD1 (5 bases). This CDR3 has 13 amino acids. CDR1 KGHSH and CDR2 LQKENI come from the germline V gene. Trimming removed 3 bases from V and 6 bases from J, with 12 bases in between. The CDR3 DNA reads TGTGCCAGCTCACCCTCTTCCAGGGCCGAGCAGTACTTC. As protein: CASSPSSRAEQYF.

V usage is TRBV6-5 and J usage is TRBJ2-1, with TRBD2 matching over 13 bases. Trimming took 6 bases from V and 8 from J; bases not matched to a gene: 7. CDR3 size: 15 residues. Germline V CDR1 and CDR2: MNHEY, SVGAGI. The CDR3 DNA sequence: TGTGCCAGCAGCGAAACTAGCGGGAGGGCCCATGAGCAGTTCTTC. Its protein is CASSETSGRAHEQFF.

The V call is TRBV7-9, the J call TRBJ1-1, with 10 bases lining up with TRBD1. Per the germline V gene, CDR1 is SEHNR and CDR2 is FQNEAQ (reference sequence). The CDR3 length is 18 residues. With 5 bases clipped from V and 1 base from J, the junction kept 13 bases outside the gene matches. The CDR3 DNA sequence: TGTGCCAGCAGCCCACGGACAGGGGGAGGAAGGAGGAACACTGAAGCTTTCTTT. This gives the protein CASSPRTGGGRRNTEAFF.

A note on this clone: Other DNA sequences within the sample encode an identical CDR3. The chain links TRBV18 to TRBJ1-2; 9 positions agree with TRBD1. The CDR3 has 14 amino acids. J lost 1 base, V lost 3 bases, and 0 bases had no gene match. Germline CDR1 and CDR2: KGHSH and LQKENI. The CDR3 region is CASSPGQGNYGYTF. CDR3 bases: TGTGCCAGCTCACCGGGACAGGGTAACTATGGCTACACCTTC.

The rearrangement uses TRBV5-5 and TRBJ1-2; 7 bases agree with TRBD1. This CDR3 region has 16 residues. Trimming at V came to 6 bases and at J to 4 bases, leaving 15 bases not matched to a gene. Germline assignment: CDR1 SGHKS and CDR2 YYEKEE (reference sequence). This chain's CDR3 is CASTRGYRGEGYGYTF. The CDR3 coding sequence is TGTGCCAGCACCCGAGGTTACAGGGGAGAGGGCTATGGCTACACCTTC.

This rearrangement joins TRBV7-8 to TRBJ2-3; 9 nucleotides agree with TRBD2. CDR3 length equals 15 residues. Germline CDR1 reads SGHVS; CDR2 reads FQNEAQ. J was trimmed by 2 bases and V by 4 bases; bases with no gene match: 4. The CDR3 sequence is CASSSGTSLTDTQYF. CDR3 in DNA: TGTGCCAGCAGCTCCGGGACTAGCCTCACAGATACGCAGTATTTT.

This chain connects TRBV6-5 to TRBJ1-4; D not resolved. This CDR3 contains 15 residues. Germline loops: CDR1 MNHEY, CDR2 SVGAGI. The ends were cut back, 0 bases at V and 4 bases at J, with 9 bases in the middle. The DNA of the CDR3 is TGTGCCAGCAGTTACTCGCCCAGAATTAATGAAAAACTGTTTTTT. Protein: CASSYSPRINEKLFF.

This chain links TRBV18 with TRBJ1-2; 8 bases map to TRBD1. The CDR3 runs to 15 residues. The trim removed 6 bases at V and 2 bases at J, leaving 8 bases unmatched. The V gene's germline CDR1 is KGHSH and CDR2 LQKENI. The CDR3 DNA follows: TGTGCCAGCTCCGCTGCCGACAGGGGCAACTATGGCTACACCTTC. Protein product: CASSAADRGNYGYTF.